The 23 T cell receptor beta chains listed next were all sequenced from one sample in a study of T cells in Graves' hyperthyroidism and ophthalmopathy. Amplified TCR beta CDR3 regions came from RNA transcripts. RT-PCR in the first round (using the HTBI primer set) targeted the TCR CDR3. TCRdb reprocessed the multiplex PCR reads via MiXCR and lists one record per CDR3 protein. The data show roughly 840,000 distinct CDR3 sequences, over 35% seen once. The sequencing input was blood. All receptors derive from a man in his late teens or twenties with Graves' hyperthyroidism.

V is TRBV6-5 and J is TRBJ1-5; D is uncertain. Per germline, CDR1 MNHEY and CDR2 SVGAGI. The CDR3 is 13 amino acids. The ends were cut back, 0 bases at V and 11 bases at J, with 11 bases in the middle. Here the CDR3 DNA reads TGTGCCAGCAGTTACTCGTTGCGGTCAGCCCAGCATTTT. Translating it yields CASSYSLRSAQHF.

This clonotype was recorded at least ten times. DNA for the CDR3: TGTGCCAGCAGCGCAGAATCGGGACTAGCTTACGAGCAGTACTTC. This gives the protein CASSAESGLAYEQYF. V is TRBV7-6 and J is TRBJ2-7; 9 nucleotides agree with TRBD2. CDR3 length: 15 residues. The trim removed 5 bases at V and 4 bases at J, leaving 9 bases unmatched. Germline lookup yields CDR1 SGHVS and CDR2 FNYEAQ.

The chain carries TRBV10-3 and TRBJ1-4; possible D gene TRBD1, 5 bases. The CDR3 has 14 amino acids. Germline V gene lookup returns CDR1 ENHRY and CDR2 SYGVKD. V was trimmed by 10 bases and J by 7 bases, leaving 19 bases between them. CDR3 amino acids: CASRGGTSGEKLFF. DNA of the CDR3: TGTGCCAGCAGAGGCGGGACTAGCGGTGAAAAACTGTTTTTT.

The chain combines TRBV19 with TRBJ2-7, with 9 bases aligning to TRBD1. This CDR3 is 13 amino acids long. V lost 10 bases and J lost 2; bases outside the gene matches: 6. The germline gives CDR1 LNHDA, CDR2 SQIVND (reference sequence). CDR3 sequence: CATGGTGPYEQYF. The DNA for the CDR3 is TGTGCCACCGGGGGGACAGGGCCCTACGAGCAGTACTTC.

The chain combines TRBV6-5 with TRBJ1-5; 7 bases line up with TRBD1. Germline lookup yields CDR1 MNHEY and CDR2 SVGAGI. The ends lost 8 bases at V and 7 bases at J; junction bases unmatched: 8. The CDR3 totals 13 residues. This CDR3 reads CASAWDRGQPQHF. The CDR3 DNA reads TGTGCCAGCGCCTGGGACAGAGGCCAGCCCCAGCATTTT.

The chain recombines TRBV29-1 with TRBJ2-3, with 8 bases identical to TRBD2. V was pared by 0 bases and J by 5 bases, with 10 bases of the junction left unmatched. The length of the CDR3 is 16 residues. Looked up from germline, CDR1 is SQVTM and CDR2 is ANQGSEA. CDR3 region: CSVEDLDGGAQDTQYF. Written as DNA, the CDR3 is TGCAGCGTTGAAGATCTGGACGGGGGGGCACAAGATACGCAGTATTTT.

The J gene is TRBJ1-1, the V gene TRBV20-1; D ambiguous. The length of the CDR3 is 15 residues. V was shortened by 0 bases and J by 1 base, with 12 bases between the two germline ends. Germline values: CDR1 DFQATT, CDR2 SNEGSKA (reference sequence). The CDR3 sequence is CSARDQRVWNTEAFF. The DNA for the CDR3 is TGCAGTGCTAGAGATCAGAGGGTGTGGAACACTGAAGCTTTCTTT.

The chain combines TRBV25-1 with TRBJ1-4, with unresolved D. Germline CDR1 is MGHDK and CDR2 is SYGVNS. The V and J ends lost 5 bases and 8 bases respectively, with 15 bases between them. The CDR3 sequence is 14 residues long. The CDR3 spells CASSIWKGAEKLFF. The DNA for the CDR3 is TGTGCCAGCAGTATTTGGAAGGGTGCGGAAAAACTGTTTTTT.

This clonotype has just a few counts. This chain links TRBV25-1 with TRBJ2-3; no clear D gene. This CDR3 has 15 amino acids. The germline V gene has CDR1 MGHDK and CDR2 SYGVNS. V was shortened by 3 bases and J by 0 bases, with 10 bases between the two germline ends. The CDR3 reads CASSDGSTSTDTQYF. CDR3 sequence (DNA): TGTGCCAGCAGTGATGGTAGCACTAGCACAGATACGCAGTATTTT.

This clonotype was picked up many times. The chain recombines TRBV6-5 with TRBJ2-5, with 8 bases lining up with TRBD2. Trimming at V came to 2 bases and at J to 1 base, leaving 3 bases not matched to a gene. CDR3 size: 15 residues. Germline CDR1 MNHEY, CDR2 SVGAGI. CDR3 loop: CASSYGLAGQETQYF. DNA for the CDR3: TGTGCCAGCAGTTACGGTCTAGCGGGCCAAGAGACCCAGTACTTC.

The chain joins TRBV13 to TRBJ1-5, with D hard to call. V was trimmed by 5 bases and J by 2 bases, leaving 13 bases between them. The germline V gene encodes CDR1 PRHDT and CDR2 FYEKMQ (reference sequence). CDR3 length: 15 amino acids. For the CDR3, the DNA is TGTGCCAGCAGCGTGGATGGGTACGGCAATCAGCCCCAGCATTTT. As protein: CASSVDGYGNQPQHF. The entire variable domain, with the rest obtained from reference TRBV13 and TRBJ1-5, is as follows: AAGVIQSPRHLIKEKRETATLKCYPIPRHDTVYWYQQGPGQDPQFLISFYEKMQSDKGSIPDRFSAQQFSDYHSELNMSSLELGDSALYFCASSVDGYGNQPQHFGDGTRLSIL.

The rearrangement joins TRBV20-1 to TRBJ1-3; the D gene is possibly TRBD1 (5 bases). Germline V gene sequence: CDR1 DFQATT, CDR2 SNEGSKA (reference sequence). Trimming left V 6 bases short and J 0 bases short, with 9 bases between. The CDR3 has 13 residues. CDR3 bases: TGCAGTGCGGGGGGGGGCTCTGGAAACACCATATATTTT. Translated: CSAGGGSGNTIYF.

This clonotype was counted ten times or more. The V gene is TRBV29-1, the J gene TRBJ2-5; 11 bases map to TRBD1. The CDR3 has 16 residues. After removal of 1 base from V and 5 bases from J, the junction contained 9 bases not matched to a gene. Per germline, CDR1 SQVTM and CDR2 ANQGSEA. CDR3 region: CSVEGSGQGVRETQYF. CDR3 DNA: TGCAGCGTTGAAGGTTCGGGACAGGGGGTCAGGGAGACCCAGTACTTC.

In its sample, this clonotype was seen many times. The chain recombines TRBV29-1 with TRBJ1-1, with D possibly TRBD1 on 5 matching bases. V shed 7 bases and J shed 0 bases, with 15 bases lying between them. There are 14 residues in the CDR3. Per the germline V gene, CDR1 is SQVTM and CDR2 is ANQGSEA. The CDR3 DNA is TGCAGCGGGGTTCGTGGGGCGGTGAACACTGAAGCTTTCTTT. This translates into CSGVRGAVNTEAFF.

This clonotype has ten or more counts. The V and J genes are TRBV29-1 and TRBJ2-5; 9 positions agree with TRBD2. With 8 bases clipped from V and 5 bases from J, the junction kept 6 bases outside the gene matches. The CDR3 is 12 amino acids. Germline V gene lookup returns CDR1 SQVTM and CDR2 ANQGSEA. The CDR3 nucleotides are TGCAGCTTAAGACTAGCGGCGGAGACCCAGTACTTC. The encoded protein is CSLRLAAETQYF.

V usage is TRBV4-1 and J usage is TRBJ1-6; D remains unclear. The CDR3 has 15 residues. The germline V and J ends were trimmed by 0 bases and 7 bases, with 10 bases remaining between them. The germline CDR1 and CDR2 sequences are MGHRA and YSYEKL. For the CDR3, the DNA is TGCGCCAGCAGCCAAGAGCCGGAGTGGAATTCACCCCTCCACTTT. It specifies CASSQEPEWNSPLHF.

This clonotype has ten or more counts. V is TRBV20-1 and J is TRBJ2-7; D uncertain. V lost 5 bases and J lost 4, with 15 bases in between. The germline gives CDR1 DFQATT, CDR2 SNEGSKA (reference sequence). The CDR3 totals 13 residues. In DNA form, the CDR3 reads TGCAGTGCTCAACCCGGGCATGAATACGAGCAGTACTTC. It encodes CSAQPGHEYEQYF.

CDR3 nucleotides: TGTGCCAGCAGCCGGGACAACTCCTACAATGAGCAGTTCTTC. Its translation: CASSRDNSYNEQFF. The chain couples TRBV14 to TRBJ2-1; D possibly corresponds to TRBD1 (6 bases). Germline V CDR1 and CDR2: SGHDN, FVKESK. Trimming cost V 4 bases and J 0 bases, with 7 bases left between them. The CDR3 loop spans 14 amino acids.

The genes are TRBV13 and TRBJ2-5; 9 bases match TRBD2. Germline CDR1 and CDR2: PRHDT and FYEKMQ (reference sequence). The CDR3 runs 16 residues. Losses at the gene ends were 6 bases for V and 0 bases for J; bases not matched to a gene: 8. The CDR3 DNA follows: TGTGCCAGCAGTCCCATAGCGGGAGAGAACCAAGAGACCCAGTACTTC. Its protein product is CASSPIAGENQETQYF.

This clonotype has at least ten counts. The rearrangement joins TRBV10-3 to TRBJ2-5, with 8 bases aligning to TRBD2. V was clipped by 8 bases and J by 5 bases; unmatched bases: 4. The CDR3 loop spans 12 amino acids. Germline V gene lookup returns CDR1 ENHRY and CDR2 SYGVKD. The CDR3, as DNA: TGTGCCATCGCGACTAGCGCTGAGACCCAGTACTTC. This sequence encodes CAIATSAETQYF.

The rearrangement links TRBV15 to TRBJ1-4, with 9 bases identical to TRBD1. From germline, CDR1 is LNHNV and CDR2 YYDKDF (reference sequence). The J segment lost 5 bases and the V segment lost 3 bases, leaving 7 bases of the junction unmatched. This CDR3 contains 16 residues. The CDR3 loop is CATSRSPGQGNEKLFF. In nucleotides, the CDR3 is TGTGCCACCAGCAGGTCCCCGGGACAGGGAAATGAAAAACTGTTTTTT.

This clonotype showed up many times. The rearrangement joins TRBV20-1 to TRBJ1-1, with D maybe TRBD1 (5 bases). CDR1 is DFQATT, CDR2 SNEGSKA, per germline (reference sequence). The CDR3 totals 13 residues. V lost 5 bases, J lost 3 bases, and 13 bases lay in between. Here the CDR3 reads CSAHGQGDTEAFF. The CDR3 DNA reads TGCAGTGCTCATGGCCAGGGCGACACTGAAGCTTTCTTT.

This clonotype was seen repeatedly, ten times or more. The V and J genes are TRBV29-1 and TRBJ1-1, with unresolved D. V lost 4 bases and J lost 4, with 13 bases in between. Germline CDR1 reads SQVTM; CDR2 reads ANQGSEA. CDR3 size: 13 residues. The DNA of the CDR3 is TGCAGCGTTGCATGGCGGGAGCTCACTGAAGCTTTCTTT. Protein sequence: CSVAWRELTEAFF. Complete variable domain (other parts from reference TRBV29-1 and TRBJ1-1): SAVISQKPSRDICQRGTSLTIQCQVDSQVTMMFWYRQQPGQSLTLIATANQGSEATYESGFVIDKFPISRPNLTFSTLTVSNMSPEDSSIYLCSVAWRELTEAFFGQGTRLTVV.